Below, one T cell receptor beta chain is given with its context. What it binds is unknown. The sample holds other DNA sequences that translate to the same CDR3. This sample is drawn from a study of Ad26.COV2.S vaccination and SARS-CoV-2 variants. Sequencing used immunoSEQ multiplex PCR; TCRdb keeps in-frame clones, though not all of them. Among some 640,000 clones listed, roughly 90% were seen once. Study observations and caveats: Non-spike TCR breadth showed similarity between vaccine and placebo recipients. Possibly, TCR breadth and depth analyses underestimated total T cell responses.

The treatment here: around 19 received Ad26.COV2.S at low or high dose, single or two shots; about 5 received placebo; per-sample allocation not given. Following the first vaccine or placebo injection, samples were taken on day 63. This TCR was recovered from a person between 18 and 65 years old who received the Ad26.COV2.S COVID-19 vaccine or a placebo. Sequences were derived from peripheral blood, sampled in a trial of Ad26.COV2.S vaccine versus placebo.

This CDR3 is CASSLEGASGNTIYF. The CDR3 DNA is TGCGCCAGCAGCTTGGAAGGGGCCTCTGGAAACACCATATATTTT. The chain employs TRBV5-1 and TRBJ1-3; tentatively, D is TRBD1 (5 bases). CDR1 and CDR2 from the germline V gene are SGHRS and YFSETQ. The V and J ends lost 0 bases and 0 bases respectively, with 7 bases between them. The CDR3 covers 15 residues.